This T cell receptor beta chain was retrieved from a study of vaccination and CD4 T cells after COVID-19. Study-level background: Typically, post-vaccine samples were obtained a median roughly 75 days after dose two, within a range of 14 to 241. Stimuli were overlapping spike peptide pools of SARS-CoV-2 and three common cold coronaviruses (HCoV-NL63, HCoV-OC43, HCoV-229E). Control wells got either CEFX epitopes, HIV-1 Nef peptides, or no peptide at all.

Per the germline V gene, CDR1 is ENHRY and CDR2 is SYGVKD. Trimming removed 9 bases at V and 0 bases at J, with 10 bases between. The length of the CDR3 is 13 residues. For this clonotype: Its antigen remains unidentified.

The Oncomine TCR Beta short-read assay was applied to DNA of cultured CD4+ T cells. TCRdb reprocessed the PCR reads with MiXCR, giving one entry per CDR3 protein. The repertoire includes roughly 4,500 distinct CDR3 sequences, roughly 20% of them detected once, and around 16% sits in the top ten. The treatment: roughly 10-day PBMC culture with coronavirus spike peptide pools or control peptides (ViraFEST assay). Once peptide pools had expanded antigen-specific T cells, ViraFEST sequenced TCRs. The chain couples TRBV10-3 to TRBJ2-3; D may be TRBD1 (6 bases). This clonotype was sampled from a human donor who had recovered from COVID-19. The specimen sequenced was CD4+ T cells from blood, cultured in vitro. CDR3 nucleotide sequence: TGTGCCATTAGGGACAAGAGCACAGATACGCAGTATTTT. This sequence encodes CAIRDKSTDTQYF.